A single sample gave rise to the 4 T cell receptor beta chains below, sequenced in a study of cytomegalovirus exposure and HLA in healthy donors. It was with 60 Vbeta and 13 Jbeta primers that the PCR ran. TCRdb's copy holds only in-frame clones and misses some; the assay was immunoSEQ multiplex PCR. The table has about 120,000 clones, about four fifths seen once. Sequencing was performed on PBMCs. Receptor source: a female donor in good health and CMV-seropositive.

The chain employs TRBV6-5 and TRBJ1-2; possible D gene TRBD1, 6 bases. V was shortened by 0 bases and J by 1 base, with 9 bases between the two germline ends. Germline V gives CDR1 MNHEY, CDR2 SVGAGI. The CDR3 has 15 amino acids. The CDR3 DNA reads TGTGCCAGCAGTTACTCAGGGGGGGATAACTATGGCTACACCTTC. Protein: CASSYSGGDNYGYTF.

The V gene is TRBV19, the J gene TRBJ2-7; D possibly corresponds to TRBD2 (6 bases). The V and J ends lost 7 bases and 2 bases respectively, with 21 bases between them. CDR3 length equals 16 residues. The germline V gene has CDR1 LNHDA and CDR2 SQIVND (reference sequence). The CDR3 loop reads CASKLTGEAGAYEQYF. CDR3 in DNA: TGTGCCAGTAAACTAACGGGGGAGGCGGGCGCCTACGAGCAGTACTTC. The full variable domain, in which reference TRBV19 and TRBJ2-7 provide the parts outside the CDR3, is DGGITQSPKYLFRKEGQNVTLSCEQNLNHDAMYWYRQDPGQGLRLIYYSQIVNDFQKGDIAEGYSVSREKKESFPLTVTSAQKNPTAFYLCASKLTGEAGAYEQYFGPGTRLTVT.

For the CDR3, the DNA is TGTGCCAGCTCCCAACTGCTGGGCGTATACGGTGAAGCTTTCTTT. This encodes CASSQLLGVYGEAFF. The V gene is TRBV18, the J gene TRBJ1-1; D gene ambiguous. The CDR3 totals 15 residues. Trimming shortened V by 6 bases and J by 7 bases, and 21 bases separated the two germline ends. Germline lookup yields CDR1 KGHSH and CDR2 LQKENI.

This chain links TRBV4-3 with TRBJ1-2, with 10 bases that match TRBD1. Germline CDR1 reads LGHNA; CDR2 reads YSLEER. The CDR3 has 14 residues. V gave up 4 bases and J gave up 4 bases; unmatched junction bases: 3. The CDR3 is CASSRDRGLYGYTF. The CDR3 DNA reads TGCGCCAGCAGCCGCGACAGGGGGCTCTATGGCTACACCTTC.